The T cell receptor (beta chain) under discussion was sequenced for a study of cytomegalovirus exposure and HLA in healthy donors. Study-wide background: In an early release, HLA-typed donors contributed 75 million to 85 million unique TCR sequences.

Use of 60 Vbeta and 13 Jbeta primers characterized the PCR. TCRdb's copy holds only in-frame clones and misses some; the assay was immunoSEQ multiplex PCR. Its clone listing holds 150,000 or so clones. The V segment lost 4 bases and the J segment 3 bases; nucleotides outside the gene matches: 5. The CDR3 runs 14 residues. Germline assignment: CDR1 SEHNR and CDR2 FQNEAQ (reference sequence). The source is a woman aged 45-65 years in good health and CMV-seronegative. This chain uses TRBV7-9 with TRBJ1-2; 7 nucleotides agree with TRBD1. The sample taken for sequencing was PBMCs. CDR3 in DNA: TGTGCCAGCAGCTCAGGAGGACAGGACTATGGCTACACCTTC. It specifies CASSSGGQDYGYTF.